The entry below describes one T cell receptor (beta chain). The sample comes from a study of blood T cell repertoires in COVID-19. Deletions cut 7 bases from V and 5 bases from J, with 9 bases between. This CDR3 spans 12 amino acids. Looked up from germline, CDR1 is LNHDA and CDR2 is SQIVND (reference sequence). Clones were sequenced by immunoSEQ multiplex PCR, and TCRdb holds only the in-frame ones, with some missing. The data contain 60,000 to 90,000 clones, 75% to 85% of them singletons. The chain employs TRBV19 and TRBJ1-5, with D unclear. This TCR derives from a woman between 50 and 59 years old with acute or convalescent COVID-19. Sequences were obtained from peripheral blood. CDR3 residues: CASTFGDQPQHF. In DNA form, the CDR3 reads TGTGCCAGTACGTTCGGGGATCAGCCCCAGCATTTT.